This TCR beta chain was found in a study of cytomegalovirus exposure and HLA in healthy donors. Primers for the PCR totalled 60 Vbeta and 13 Jbeta. Sequencing used immunoSEQ multiplex PCR; TCRdb keeps in-frame clones, though not all of them. The sample has about 50,000 clones, and its top ten clones hold more than 2%. This CDR3 region has 13 residues. The V end lost 1 base, the J end lost 4 bases, and 9 bases lay between the germline ends. The sequence was collected from a woman between 18 and 29 years old in good health and CMV-seronegative. The genes are TRBV5-7 and TRBJ2-7; a possible D gene is TRBD1 (6 bases). TRBV5-7 is placed among ORFs of uncertain function. Sequencing was carried out using PBMCs. The DNA of the CDR3 is TGTGCCAGCAGCTTGCAGGGGAATTACGAGCAGTACTTC. Translation gives CASSLQGNYEQYF.